The 18 T cell receptor beta chains below were found in one sample sequenced in a study of radiotherapy plus CTLA-4 blockade in lung cancer. Clones were read by immunoSEQ multiplex PCR, and TCRdb kept only the in-frame ones, dropping some. The sample holds under 20,000 clones, about 84% seen once. The specimen comprised peripheral blood, sampled from a patient treated with radiotherapy plus ipilimumab. Every receptor here comes from a human donor with non-small cell lung cancer whose response to radiotherapy plus ipilimumab could not be evaluated.

This rearrangement joins TRBV11-3 to TRBJ2-1; tentative D call: TRBD1 (6 bases). Looked up from germline, CDR1 is SGHNT and CDR2 is YENEEA. CDR3 length: 18 amino acids. V lost 1 base to trimming and J lost 0 bases, with 16 bases between them. The CDR3 sequence is CASSLGGPAGSSYNEQFF. The CDR3, as DNA: TGTGCCAGCAGCTTAGGGGGGCCGGCAGGGAGCTCCTACAATGAGCAGTTCTTC.

The chain has TRBV7-2 and TRBJ2-1; no firm D call. CDR3 length: 11 amino acids. Per the germline V gene, CDR1 is SGHTA and CDR2 is FQGNSA. V shed 4 bases and J shed 8 bases, with 6 bases lying between them. CDR3 loop: CASSSFYEQFF. CDR3 nucleotides: TGTGCCAGCAGCTCCTTCTATGAGCAGTTCTTC.

The chain employs TRBV19 and TRBJ1-4, with D hard to call. CDR3 length: 11 amino acids. Per the germline V gene, CDR1 is LNHDA and CDR2 is SQIVND (reference sequence). V gave up 3 bases and J gave up 8 bases, with 4 bases separating them. CDR3 residues: CASSIREKLFF. The CDR3 nucleotides read TGTGCCAGTAGTATCCGGGAAAAACTGTTTTTT. The full variable domain, its missing parts supplied by reference TRBV19 and TRBJ1-4, is DGGITQSPKYLFRKEGQNVTLSCEQNLNHDAMYWYRQDPGQGLRLIYYSQIVNDFQKGDIAEGYSVSREKKESFPLTVTSAQKNPTAFYLCASSIREKLFFGSGTQLSVL.

The chain combines TRBV5-5 with TRBJ2-3; 11 nucleotides agree with TRBD2. Germline CDR1 reads SGHKS; CDR2 reads YYEKEE (reference sequence). The CDR3 consists of 18 residues. V shed 2 bases, J shed 3 bases, and the junction held 11 bases outside the gene matches. CDR3 residues: CASSFATSGSSWTDTQYF. The CDR3 nucleotides read TGTGCCAGCAGCTTCGCTACTAGCGGGAGTAGTTGGACAGATACGCAGTATTTT.

The V call is TRBV7-3, the J call TRBJ2-1; TRBD2 matches 12 bases. CDR1 and CDR2 (germline): SGHTA, FQGTGA. V gave up 4 bases and J gave up 8 bases; unmatched junction bases: 6. The CDR3 runs 15 residues. CDR3 region: CASSYSSGRVYEQFF. CDR3 coding DNA: TGTGCCAGCAGCTATTCTAGCGGGAGGGTGTATGAGCAGTTCTTC. Drawing the rest from reference TRBV7-3 and TRBJ2-1, the complete variable domain is GAGVSQTPSNKVTEKGKYVELRCDPISGHTALYWYRQSLGQGPEFLIYFQGTGAADDSGLPNDRFFAVRPEGSVSTLKIQRTERGDSAVYLCASSYSSGRVYEQFFGPGTRLTVL.

This clone has just a few counts. In nucleotides, the CDR3 is TGCGCCAGCAGCCAAGATCGGGACAGGGGGAACATTCAGTACTTC. Translating gives CASSQDRDRGNIQYF. This chain joins TRBV4-3 and TRBJ2-4, with 11 bases fitting TRBD1. The CDR3 length is 15 residues. J gave up 7 bases and V 0 bases, and 2 bases lay outside the gene matches. Germline CDR1 reads LGHNA; CDR2 reads YSLEER.

The rearrangement joins TRBV5-1 to TRBJ2-7, with a tentative D call TRBD1 (6 bases). Germline V gives CDR1 SGHRS, CDR2 YFSETQ. The CDR3 is made up of 14 amino acids. The V end was cut by 5 bases, the J end by 0 bases, with 12 bases between. The CDR3 protein is CASRAGAYSYEQYF. CDR3 coding DNA: TGCGCCAGCAGGGCAGGGGCTTACTCCTACGAGCAGTACTTC.

The chain joins TRBV11-3 to TRBJ1-1, with D possibly being TRBD1 (6 bases). The CDR3 loop spans 14 amino acids. Per the germline V gene, CDR1 is SGHNT and CDR2 is YENEEA. The ends were cut back, 5 bases at V and 4 bases at J, with 14 bases in the middle. CDR3 sequence (DNA): TGTGCCAGCAGCCCCCCCCAGGGGAGCACTGAAGCTTTCTTT. Residues: CASSPPQGSTEAFF.

The genes are TRBV18 and TRBJ2-3, with a tentative D call TRBD2 (6 bases). V dropped 2 bases and J dropped 1 base, with 7 bases sitting between them. The CDR3 runs 14 residues. The germline V gene encodes CDR1 KGHSH and CDR2 LQKENI. In DNA, the CDR3 is TGTGCCAGCTCACCATCTAGCGGCACAGATACGCAGTATTTT. It yields the protein CASSPSSGTDTQYF.

This rearrangement joins TRBV2 to TRBJ1-5, with 7 bases that match TRBD1. The CDR3 has 14 residues. Trimming removed 5 bases from V and 5 bases from J; junction bases left unmatched: 6. In germline, CDR1 is SNHLY, CDR2 FYNNEI. Here the CDR3 DNA reads TGTGCCAGCAGTAAAGTTACAGGGGATCAGCCCCAGCATTTT. Translating it yields CASSKVTGDQPQHF.

The chain uses TRBV5-4 and TRBJ2-2, with TRBD1 identical over 7 bases. This CDR3 comprises 15 residues. Germline CDR1 SGHNT, CDR2 YYREEE (reference sequence). V lost 4 bases, J lost 9 bases, and 12 bases stayed unmatched. CDR3 sequence: CASSPGTDQVRELFF. The CDR3 region has the DNA TGTGCCAGCAGCCCGGGGACAGACCAGGTCCGGGAGCTGTTTTTT.

This sequence joins TRBV7-6 and TRBJ2-7; the D gene is possibly TRBD2 (5 bases). Germline CDR1 SGHVS, CDR2 FNYEAQ. Deletions cut 6 bases from V and 1 base from J, with 16 bases between. CDR3 length equals 15 residues. The DNA of the CDR3 is TGTGCCAGCAGTCAGACACTTGGAGGATCCTACGAGCAGTACTTC. It yields the protein CASSQTLGGSYEQYF.

The gene calls are TRBV28 and TRBJ1-5; perhaps TRBD1 as D (6 bases). Germline V gene lookup returns CDR1 MDHEN and CDR2 SYDVKM. This CDR3 has 13 residues. Deletions cut 6 bases from V and 9 bases from J, with 15 bases between. CDR3 DNA sequence: TGTGCCAGCAGGGGGGGGCCGTGGGGGCCCCAGCATTTT. Protein product: CASRGGPWGPQHF. Variable domain in full (rest from reference TRBV28 and TRBJ1-5): DVKVTQSSRYLVKRTGEKVFLECVQDMDHENMFWYRQDPGLGLRLIYFSYDVKMKEKGDIPEGYSVSREKKERFSLILESASTNQTSMYLCASRGGPWGPQHFGDGTRLSIL.

The V call is TRBV2, the J call TRBJ2-1, with TRBD2 matching over 16 bases. V lost 4 bases, J lost 7 bases, and 16 bases stayed unmatched. The germline CDR1 and CDR2 sequences are SNHLY and FYNNEI. CDR3 length equals 20 residues. The CDR3 DNA reads TGTGCCAGCAGTGTAATAACCGGGACTAGCGGGAGGGGGGTGACGAATGAGCAGTTCTTC. It translates to CASSVITGTSGRGVTNEQFF.

V usage is TRBV5-1 and J usage is TRBJ2-3; D unresolved. Trimming left V 7 bases short and J 4 bases short, with 10 bases between. The CDR3 has 12 residues. Germline V CDR1 and CDR2: SGHRS, YFSETQ. The CDR3 DNA is TGCGCCAGCTGGATCCAGGCAGATACGCAGTATTTT. Protein sequence: CASWIQADTQYF. Using reference TRBV5-1 and TRBJ2-3 for the parts outside the CDR3, the full variable domain is KAGVTQTPRYLIKTRGQQVTLSCSPISGHRSVSWYQQTPGQGLQFLFEYFSETQRNKGNFPGRFSGRQFSNSRSEMNVSTLELGDSALYLCASWIQADTQYFGPGTRLTVL.

The chain combines TRBV11-2 with TRBJ2-7; 7 nucleotides match TRBD1. Germline V gene data show CDR1 as SGHAT and CDR2 as FQNNGV. Losses at the gene ends were 4 bases for V and 3 bases for J; bases not matched to a gene: 3. The CDR3 has 13 amino acids. The CDR3 DNA is TGTGCCAGCAGCTACGACAGGGACTACGAGCAGTACTTC. It yields the protein CASSYDRDYEQYF.

This clone appeared once. V is TRBV6-5 and J is TRBJ2-1; 7 bases match TRBD2. The germline V gene encodes CDR1 MNHEY and CDR2 SVGAGI. The CDR3 runs to 15 residues. With 6 bases clipped from V and 5 bases from J, the junction kept 10 bases outside the gene matches. The CDR3 protein is CASSPSVGGNNEQFF. DNA of the CDR3: TGTGCCAGCAGCCCTAGCGTGGGAGGGAACAATGAGCAGTTCTTC.

As DNA, the CDR3 is TGTGCCAGCAGCTTACCGGGGACAGACCAAGAGACCCAGTACTTC. It is translated as CASSLPGTDQETQYF. V and J are TRBV7-6 and TRBJ2-5; 7 positions match TRBD1. The CDR3 spans 15 residues. V was pared by 2 bases and J by 0 bases, with 3 bases of the junction left unmatched. Germline-derived CDR1 and CDR2 are SGHVS and FNYEAQ.